This TCR beta chain was recorded in a study of T cell repertoires in cytomegalovirus infection. At the level of the study: Based on public TCR beta signatures, there were indications of CMV infection and of a matching HLA type.

General study points: Using cumulative public TCR beta family frequency, the authors identified those who carried CMV together with the relevant HLA. Dominating the ex vivo response were HLA-C-restricted CMV-specific TCR beta clonotypes.

A single record per CDR3 protein comes from TCRdb applying MiXCR to the reads. The table includes hundreds of thousands of distinct CDR3 sequences, approximately 24% detected once. A few counts support this clonotype. Its antigen is currently unknown. The CDR3 has 15 residues. Germline V CDR1 and CDR2: SSHAT, FNYEAQ (reference sequence). V lost 1 base, J lost 4 bases, and 2 bases stayed unmatched. This clonotype originated in a human donor in good health (CMV status not recorded). Some clones in this sample may be carry-over from other donors' samples. The rearrangement uses TRBV7-7 and TRBJ2-3; TRBD2 matches at 10 bases. The specimen sequenced was CD8+ T cells from PBMCs. Here the CDR3 DNA reads TGTGCCAGCAGCTTAGATGGGACTAGCGCAGATACGCAGTATTTT. This codes for CASSLDGTSADTQYF.